This T cell receptor (beta chain) is from a study of CD8 T cells in Susac syndrome. General study points: Within Susac syndrome CD4+ T cell repertoires, clonal expansion was not evident.

Both CD4+ and CD8+ T cells were negatively isolated, and TEMRA cells underwent FACS enrichment. This CDR3 is 16 amino acids long. Per germline, CDR1 KGHSH and CDR2 LQKENI. V was shortened by 2 bases and J by 3 bases, with 16 bases between the two germline ends. Random hexamers served to reverse transcribe roughly 0.45 to 1 ug RNA. The CDR3 of TCR beta was amplified by immunoSEQ multiplex PCR across 54 Vbeta and 13 Jbeta. MiXCR was run by TCRdb on the immunoSEQ multiplex PCR reads, yielding one entry per CDR3 protein. The sample lists about 120,000 distinct CDR3 sequences; around 96% were seen once. Only one count was recorded for this clonotype. The target antigen is unknown.

Sequencing used CD4+ T cells from PBMCs. The sequence came from a human donor with Susac syndrome. The chain is built from TRBV18 and TRBJ1-1; possibly TRBD1 for D (5 bases). CDR3 residues: CASSPLNRGADTEAFF. DNA for the CDR3: TGTGCCAGCTCACCATTGAATCGGGGCGCGGACACTGAAGCTTTCTTT.